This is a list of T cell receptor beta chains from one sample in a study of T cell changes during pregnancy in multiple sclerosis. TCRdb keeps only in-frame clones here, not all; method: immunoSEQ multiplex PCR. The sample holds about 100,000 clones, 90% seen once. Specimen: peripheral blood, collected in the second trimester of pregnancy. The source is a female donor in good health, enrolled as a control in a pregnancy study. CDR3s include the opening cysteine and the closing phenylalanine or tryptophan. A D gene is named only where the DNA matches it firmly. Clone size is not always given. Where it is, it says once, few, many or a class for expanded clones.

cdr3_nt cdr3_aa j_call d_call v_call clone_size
TGTGCCAGTAGTTTGGGGCGGGGCCCGGATGGCTACACCTTC CASSLGRGPDGYTF TRBJ1-2 - TRBV19 -
TGTGCCAGCAGCTTAGGCGGTGGAGGAGAGGGCTACACCTTC CASSLGGGGEGYTF TRBJ1-2 - TRBV13 -
TGTGCCAGCAGCCCGCAACGAGGACTGTCCTACGAGCAGTACTTC CASSPQRGLSYEQYF TRBJ2-7 - TRBV6-5 -
TGTGCCACCTCGTTGGATAGCGGCGAAAAACTGTTTTTT CATSLDSGEKLFF TRBJ1-4 - TRBV10-3 once
TGTGCTAGTGGTTTGTCAACGGGGTTTTCACCCCTCCACTTT CASGLSTGFSPLHF TRBJ1-6 - TRBV12-5 few
TGCGCCAGCAGCCAAGATGGCCGGGGGGCTCAAGATACGCAGTATTTT CASSQDGRGAQDTQYF TRBJ2-3 - TRBV4-3 -
TGTGCCAGCAGTTCTCAGACAGCGAACACTGAAGCTTTCTTT CASSSQTANTEAFF TRBJ1-1 - TRBV6-4 -
TGCGCCAGCAGCCAAGTACAGGACAGCTCCTACGAGCAGTACTTC CASSQVQDSSYEQYF TRBJ2-7 - TRBV4-3 few
TGCAGCGCACAGGGGGTTGGCTACAATGAGCAGTTCTTC CSAQGVGYNEQFF TRBJ2-1 TRBD1 TRBV29-1 -
TGTGCCAGCCGGAGGGGGGACAGGGGGAATTCACCCCTCCACTTT CASRRGDRGNSPLHF TRBJ1-6 TRBD1 TRBV6-5 -
TGTGCCAGCAGCTTAGGCGGGACTAGCGGGGCCCATGAGCAGTTCTTC CASSLGGTSGAHEQFF TRBJ2-1 TRBD2 TRBV11-2 -
TGTGCCAGCAGTTCGCTCTCGGGACTAGCGCGCTATGAGCAGTTCTTC CASSSLSGLARYEQFF TRBJ2-1 TRBD2 TRBV27 -
TGTGCCAGTAGGAGTGACAGGTCCTACGAGCAGTACTTC CASRSDRSYEQYF TRBJ2-7 - TRBV19 -
TGTGCCAGCAGCAAACGGGAGTGCTACAATGAGCAGTTCTTC CASSKRECYNEQFF TRBJ2-1 - TRBV21-1 -
TGTGCCAGCTCACCAGACGGGACAGTGAATGGCTACACCTTC CASSPDGTVNGYTF TRBJ1-2 TRBD1 TRBV18 -
TGTGCCAGCAGCTCGGACAGGGGCTACGAGCAGTACTTC CASSSDRGYEQYF TRBJ2-7 TRBD1 TRBV6-4 -
TGTGCCTGGAGTCCGACAGGGGGGTACACTGAAGCTTTCTTT CAWSPTGGYTEAFF TRBJ1-1 TRBD1 TRBV30 -
TGTGCCAGCAGCGTAGCGGTTTGGCAGGGAGGAACAGATACGCAGTATTTT CASSVAVWQGGTDTQYF TRBJ2-3 - TRBV9 -
TGTGCCTCCTTTACGGGACAGAATGGCTACACCTTC CASFTGQNGYTF TRBJ1-2 TRBD1 TRBV6-6 once
TGTGCCAGCACCCAGGGATTCTATGGCTACACCTTC CASTQGFYGYTF TRBJ1-2 - TRBV6-5 few
TGTGCCAGCAGTAAACAGGGCTACGAGCAGTACTTC CASSKQGYEQYF TRBJ2-7 - TRBV6-1 -
TGCGCCAGCAGTGGAGGTAGAAGGGGACTAGCGCGGAGCTCCTACGAGCAGTACTTC CASSGGRRGLARSSYEQYF TRBJ2-7 TRBD2 TRBV10-2 -
TGTGCCAGTAGTTCGAACAGGGGTCCCAACACTGAAGCTTTCTTT CASSSNRGPNTEAFF TRBJ1-1 TRBD1 TRBV19 -
TGTGCCAGCTCACCCCAGGACAGGGGGCATCATGGCTACACCTTC CASSPQDRGHHGYTF TRBJ1-2 TRBD1 TRBV18 -
TGTGCCAGCAGTATAACAAATCAGCCCCAGCATTTT CASSITNQPQHF TRBJ1-5 - TRBV6-1 once
TGTGCCAGCAGTTCCTCCCCTTTAGCGGGGGGGCCTAGCGGGACAGATACGCAGTATTTT CASSSSPLAGGPSGTDTQYF TRBJ2-3 TRBD2 TRBV27 -
TGTGCTAGTGCCTGGACAGGGGGAGGAGAGACCCAGTACTTC CASAWTGGGETQYF TRBJ2-5 TRBD1 TRBV12-5 -
TGTGCCAGCACCCGGGGGAAGGACACTGAAGCTTTCTTT CASTRGKDTEAFF TRBJ1-1 - TRBV6-5 once
TGCGCCAGCAGCCCGGGACAGGGACTGGGCCCCTATGGCTACACCTTC CASSPGQGLGPYGYTF TRBJ1-2 TRBD1 TRBV5-1 -
TGTGCCAGTAGTATTAGACAGGACTTCTCCTACGAGCAGTACTTC CASSIRQDFSYEQYF TRBJ2-7 - TRBV19 -
TGTGCCAGCAGTACCTATAGCGGGATCTCCTACAATGAGCAGTTCTTC CASSTYSGISYNEQFF TRBJ2-1 TRBD2 TRBV6-6 -
TGTGCCAGCAGTAAGGGACAGGGAATCCGAGAGACCCAGTACTTC CASSKGQGIRETQYF TRBJ2-5 TRBD1 TRBV11-3 once
TGTGCCAGCGGCCAACCTGGGACAGGGCCCTCTGGGGCCAACGTCCTGACTTTC CASGQPGTGPSGANVLTF TRBJ2-6 TRBD1 TRBV6-4 -
TGTGCCAGCGGCGGGGACGGACCATACGAGCAGTACTTC CASGGDGPYEQYF TRBJ2-7 - TRBV6-6 -
TGTGCCAGCAGTGAGCACAGGCCGAACTATGGCTACACCTTC CASSEHRPNYGYTF TRBJ1-2 - TRBV6-1 once
TGTGCCAGCAGTTTAGGGCCTGGGGGGACAGATACGCAGTATTTT CASSLGPGGTDTQYF TRBJ2-3 - TRBV27 -
TGTGCCAGCAGCTCTCCGGTTGCTCTATACACAGATACGCAGTATTTT CASSSPVALYTDTQYF TRBJ2-3 - TRBV5-8 -